Below are 17 T cell receptor beta chains sequenced from a single sample in a study of neurological immune-mediated disorders. TCRdb re-called the 5' RACE reads with MiXCR, one entry per CDR3 protein. The sample has under 35,000 distinct CDR3 sequences, approximately 24% seen once; the top ten hold about 27%. Source material: CD4+ T cells from blood. All receptors come from a man aged 50-60 years with HTLV-1-associated myelopathy (HAM/TSP).

This clonotype was picked up many times. The J gene is TRBJ2-5, the V gene TRBV20-1; a weak D match, TRBD1 (6 bases). Germline CDR1 DFQATT, CDR2 SNEGSKA (reference sequence). Trimming took off 6 bases at V and 2 bases at J, with 16 bases between the two ends. The CDR3 spans 14 residues. The CDR3 DNA sequence: TGCAGTGCACGAAAAACCGGGACACAAGAGACCCAGTACTTC. Translating it yields CSARKTGTQETQYF.

This clonotype was seen many times. The chain links TRBV3-1 to TRBJ2-5, with D uncertain. Germline lookup yields CDR1 LGHDT and CDR2 YNNKEL (reference sequence). Deletions cut 2 bases from V and 3 bases from J, with 7 bases between. The CDR3 is 13 residues long. CDR3 loop: CASSQSWEETQYF. In DNA, the CDR3 is TGTGCCAGCAGCCAAAGTTGGGAAGAGACCCAGTACTTC.

The table lists this clonotype with many counts. The chain couples TRBV7-2 to TRBJ1-5; D perhaps matches TRBD1 (5 bases). Trimming shortened V by 5 bases and J by 4 bases, and 15 bases separated the two germline ends. Per the germline V gene, CDR1 is SGHTA and CDR2 is FQGNSA. This CDR3 contains 15 residues. The CDR3 region has the DNA TGTGCCAGCAGCCCCGGGATCGACAGAAATCAGCCCCAGCATTTT. Protein sequence: CASSPGIDRNQPQHF.

In this sample, this clonotype turned up many times. V and J are TRBV7-8 and TRBJ1-1; D unclear. This CDR3 has 14 residues. The ends were cut back, 2 bases at V and 6 bases at J, with 13 bases in the middle. The germline CDR1 and CDR2 sequences are SGHVS and FQNEAQ. CDR3 sequence: CASSLRPAPPEAFF. CDR3 bases: TGTGCCAGCAGCTTACGCCCGGCACCCCCTGAAGCTTTCTTT.

This clonotype was recorded many times. This rearrangement joins TRBV5-1 to TRBJ2-7; maybe TRBD2 (7 bases). V was trimmed by 2 bases and J by 1 base, leaving 16 bases between them. This CDR3 has 16 residues. CDR1 SGHRS and CDR2 YFSETQ come from the germline V gene. DNA of the CDR3: TGCGCCAGCAGCTTCGGGGGGACGGGGGCTTCCTACGAGCAGTACTTC. It is translated as CASSFGGTGASYEQYF.

At least ten counts were recorded for this clonotype. The chain uses TRBV12-3 or TRBV12-4 and TRBJ1-5, with TRBD1 matching 7 bases. Trimming removed 4 bases from V and 6 bases from J; junction bases left unmatched: 9. The CDR3 is made up of 15 amino acids. CDR3 residues: CASSSRQGEIQPQHF. DNA of the CDR3: TGTGCCAGCAGTTCAAGACAGGGTGAAATTCAGCCCCAGCATTTT.

In this sample, this clonotype turned up a few times. The chain uses TRBV4-2 and TRBJ2-7; 10 bases fit TRBD1. Trimming removed 4 bases from V and 5 bases from J; junction bases left unmatched: 5. Germline V gene data show CDR1 as LGHNA and CDR2 as YNFKEQ. The CDR3 runs 14 residues. CDR3 loop: CASSRGTGEDEQYF. In DNA form, the CDR3 reads TGTGCCAGCAGCCGCGGGACAGGGGAAGACGAGCAGTACTTC.

V usage is TRBV29-1 and J usage is TRBJ2-2; D may match TRBD1 or TRBD2 (5 bases each). This CDR3 has 11 amino acids. Germline V CDR1 and CDR2: SQVTM, ANQGSEA. The germline V and J ends were trimmed by 6 bases and 6 bases, with 8 bases remaining between them. CDR3 region: CSVGRPGELFF. CDR3 DNA: TGCAGCGTGGGACGACCCGGGGAGCTGTTTTTT.

Many counts were recorded for this clonotype. The V and J genes are TRBV5-1 and TRBJ2-6; 9 bases fit TRBD1. CDR1 is SGHRS, CDR2 YFSETQ, per germline. The CDR3 runs 17 residues. V lost 4 bases, J lost 2 bases, and 7 bases stayed unmatched. CDR3 DNA sequence: TGCGCCAGCAGCCCCGGGGGACAGGGAGCTGGGGCCAACGTCCTGACTTTC. It yields the protein CASSPGGQGAGANVLTF.

This clonotype was seen many times. V and J are TRBV5-1 and TRBJ2-7; D is undetermined. Germline CDR1 SGHRS, CDR2 YFSETQ. Trimming left V 4 bases short and J 6 bases short, with 14 bases between. The CDR3 contains 13 residues. The CDR3 reads CASSLGPAGEQYF. The CDR3 DNA reads as TGCGCCAGCAGCCTCGGGCCCGCCGGCGAGCAGTACTTC.

This clonotype was found many times. The chain carries TRBV12-3 or TRBV12-4 and TRBJ1-1; D possibly corresponds to TRBD1 (6 bases). The CDR3 is 14 amino acids. V was clipped by 4 bases and J by 3 bases, with 12 bases between them. CDR3 protein: CASSYRAGDTEAFF. Here the CDR3 DNA reads TGTGCCAGCAGTTACAGGGCAGGGGACACTGAAGCTTTCTTT.

Relative to its sample, this clonotype is medium-sized (0.01 to 0.1%). The V call is TRBV28, the J call TRBJ1-4; D uncertain. Trimming took 6 bases from V and 3 from J, leaving 5 bases between them. The CDR3 runs 12 residues. Germline CDR1 reads MDHEN; CDR2 reads SYDVKM. The CDR3 protein is CASRNANEKLFF. The CDR3 nucleotides are TGTGCCAGCAGGAATGCTAATGAAAAACTGTTTTTT.

The chain uses TRBV20-1 and TRBJ1-5; TRBD1 aligns across 7 bases. The CDR3 is made up of 13 amino acids. Germline V lookup: CDR1 DFQATT, CDR2 SNEGSKA (reference sequence). V lost 3 bases and J lost 6; bases outside the gene matches: 5. The CDR3 DNA follows: TGCAGTGCTAGCCCAGGGGGAGGTCAGCCCCAGCATTTT. Its translation: CSASPGGGQPQHF.

The chain uses TRBV30 and TRBJ2-3; no definite D call. Germline CDR1 is GTSNPN and CDR2 is SVGIG (reference sequence). Trimming left V 0 bases short and J 1 base short, with 14 bases between. The CDR3 contains 16 residues. The CDR3 protein is CAWSVMGLVGTDTQYF. CDR3 bases: TGTGCCTGGAGTGTAATGGGTCTGGTGGGCACAGATACGCAGTATTTT.

The table lists this clonotype with a few counts. V usage is TRBV19 and J usage is TRBJ1-1; 9 nucleotides align to TRBD1. CDR1 and CDR2 from the germline V gene are LNHDA and SQIVND (reference sequence). The CDR3 contains 13 residues. J was trimmed by 8 bases and V by 4 bases; bases with no gene match: 5. Here the CDR3 DNA reads TGTGCCAGTAGTACTCAACAGGGGGCGGAAGCTTTCTTT. Protein sequence: CASSTQQGAEAFF.

This clonotype was seen repeatedly, ten times or more. The chain couples TRBV20-1 to TRBJ2-7, with TRBD1 matching over 7 bases. V trimming: 6 bases; J trimming: 1 base; junction bases outside the gene matches: 6. The germline V gene encodes CDR1 DFQATT and CDR2 SNEGSKA (reference sequence). CDR3 length equals 13 residues. CDR3 protein: CSADRDRSYEQYF. The CDR3 bases are TGCAGTGCGGACCGGGACAGATCCTACGAGCAGTACTTC.

There are many counts of this clonotype. The chain employs TRBV10-3 and TRBJ2-1, with TRBD2 matching over 8 bases. Germline CDR1 and CDR2: ENHRY and SYGVKD. This CDR3 is built from 15 residues. J lost 8 bases, V lost 1 base, and 7 bases had no gene match. For the CDR3, the DNA is TGTGCCATCAGTGAGTTGATCAGGACTAGCTATGAGCAGTTCTTC. Translation gives CAISELIRTSYEQFF.